Presented here are 24 T cell receptor beta chains from one specimen sequenced in a study of CD8+CD57+ T cells in acquired aplastic anemia. Genomic DNA, the template, was used for profiling of the TCR beta VDJ and CDR3. TCRdb re-called the reads with MiXCR, one entry per CDR3 protein. Of 150,000 to 200,000 distinct CDR3 sequences listed, around 60% were seen once; the top ten hold 35% to 50%. Sequencing was performed on sorted CD4+, CD8+, or CD8+CD57+ T cells (not recorded which) from PBMCs. The origin of the receptors is a human donor in good health.

This sequence joins TRBV7-8 and TRBJ1-6; the D gene is possibly TRBD1 (5 bases). From germline, CDR1 is SGHVS and CDR2 FQNEAQ. V lost 3 bases and J 7 bases, leaving 13 bases between the germline ends. CDR3 size: 15 residues. CDR3 sequence (DNA): TGTGCCAGCAGCTTCGCGATCCCAGGGAATTCACCCCTCCACTTT. Amino acids: CASSFAIPGNSPLHF.

Many counts were recorded for this clonotype. The V gene is TRBV30, the J gene TRBJ1-6; D is undetermined. V lost 7 bases, J lost 2 bases, and 12 bases lay in between. The CDR3 is 14 amino acids. The germline V gene encodes CDR1 GTSNPN and CDR2 SVGIG (reference sequence). CDR3 nucleotides: TGTGCCTATCCTAAGGGTCCCTATAATTCACCCCTCCACTTT. Amino acid sequence: CAYPKGPYNSPLHF.

The genes are TRBV7-9 and TRBJ2-7; 9 bases are a match to TRBD1. The V segment lost 11 bases and the J segment 5 bases; nucleotides outside the gene matches: 7. The germline V gene has CDR1 SEHNR and CDR2 FQNEAQ (reference sequence). The CDR3 contains 12 residues. In DNA, the CDR3 is TGTGCCTTGGGGACAGGGACGGACGAGCAGTACTTC. It specifies CALGTGTDEQYF.

The chain has TRBV7-2 and TRBJ2-7; no reliable D call. The CDR3 consists of 14 residues. The V end was cut by 11 bases, the J end by 3 bases, with 20 bases between. Per the germline V gene, CDR1 is SGHTA and CDR2 is FQGNSA. The CDR3 sequence: CAPTRQGFNYEQYF. CDR3 in DNA: TGTGCCCCGACGAGGCAAGGCTTCAACTACGAGCAGTACTTC.

This clonotype came up many times. The rearrangement uses TRBV7-9 and TRBJ2-7, with 7 bases lining up with TRBD1. CDR1 and CDR2 from the germline V gene are SEHNR and FQNEAQ (reference sequence). Trimming at V came to 2 bases and at J to 3 bases, leaving 4 bases not matched to a gene. The CDR3 sequence is 14 residues long. CDR3 region: CASSLTGVNYEQYF. DNA for the CDR3: TGTGCCAGCAGCTTAACAGGGGTGAACTACGAGCAGTACTTC.

The chain's CDR3 is CATSGKAGGGADTQYF. CDR3 coding DNA: TGTGCCACCAGCGGGAAGGCAGGGGGTGGTGCAGATACGCAGTATTTT. The chain carries TRBV15 and TRBJ2-3, with TRBD1 matching 7 bases. The CDR3 has 16 residues. Germline trimming cut 5 bases from V and 4 bases from J; bases unmatched to any gene: 12. Germline loops: CDR1 LNHNV, CDR2 YYDKDF (reference sequence). Complete variable domain (other parts from reference TRBV15 and TRBJ2-3): DAMVIQNPRYQVTQFGKPVTLSCSQTLNHNVMYWYQQKSSQAPKLLFHYYDKDFNNEADTPDNFQSRRPNTSFCFLDIRSPGLGDTAMYLCATSGKAGGGADTQYFGPGTRLTVL.

The V call is TRBV12-3 or TRBV12-4, the J call TRBJ2-3, with 10 bases aligning to TRBD2. This CDR3 region has 17 residues. J was trimmed by 4 bases and V by 6 bases; bases with no gene match: 13. CDR3 sequence: CASSVGPGLANPDTQYF. Here the CDR3 DNA reads TGTGCCAGCAGCGTAGGACCGGGACTAGCGAACCCAGATACGCAGTATTTT.

This clonotype was observed many times. The chain joins TRBV9 to TRBJ1-1, with 9 bases matching TRBD1. Germline CDR1 SGDLS, CDR2 YYNGEE. Unmatched junction bases numbered 12, after V lost 7 bases and J lost 5 bases. This CDR3 is 15 amino acids long. CDR3 residues: CASQGVGGQGTEAFF. The CDR3 region has the DNA TGTGCCAGCCAAGGGGTGGGTGGACAGGGGACTGAAGCTTTCTTT.

This clonotype showed up many times. The V gene is TRBV7-8, the J gene TRBJ1-5; tentatively, D is TRBD1 (6 bases). Trimming removed 1 base from V and 5 bases from J, with 15 bases in between. The CDR3 extends over 16 amino acids. Looked up from germline, CDR1 is SGHVS and CDR2 is FQNEAQ. CDR3: CASSLEGQGTDQPQHF. The CDR3 coding sequence is TGTGCCAGCAGCTTAGAAGGGCAGGGGACGGATCAGCCCCAGCATTTT.

At least ten counts were recorded for this clonotype. The rearrangement uses TRBV9 and TRBJ2-7; D might be TRBD1 (7 bases). This CDR3 spans 15 amino acids. Germline V gene lookup returns CDR1 SGDLS and CDR2 YYNGEE. Trimming pared 0 bases from V and 3 bases from J, leaving 13 bases between. The CDR3 DNA sequence: TGTGCCAGCAGCGTAGGGGGGGACAGATACTACGAGCAGTACTTC. Protein: CASSVGGDRYYEQYF.

This clonotype is a singleton in its sample. The chain links TRBV12-3 or TRBV12-4 to TRBJ2-3; D is perhaps TRBD2 (6 bases). V lost 6 bases and J 6 bases, leaving 16 bases between the germline ends. This CDR3 has 14 amino acids. CDR3 bases: TGTGCCAGCAGGCAGGCGGGACTTGTGGATACGCAGTATTTT. As protein: CASRQAGLVDTQYF.

The chain carries TRBV24-1 and TRBJ2-1, with D possibly matching TRBD1 (5 bases). V lost 0 bases and J 9 bases, leaving 14 bases between the germline ends. Germline V gene data show CDR1 as KGHDR and CDR2 as SFDVKD. The CDR3 runs to 15 residues. The CDR3 DNA reads as TGTGCCACCAGTGATTTGGCGTTGGGGCGAGGTGAGCAGTTCTTC. Translation: CATSDLALGRGEQFF.

CDR3 nucleotide sequence: TGTGCCAGCGGCTCCGGGATCCTCTCCTACAATGAGCAGTTCTTC. This translates into CASGSGILSYNEQFF. The rearrangement uses TRBV7-3 and TRBJ2-1, with D tentatively TRBD2 (5 bases). The CDR3 totals 15 residues. CDR1 and CDR2 (germline): SGHTA, FQGTGA. Trimming removed 8 bases from V and 0 bases from J, with 14 bases in between.

This chain joins TRBV5-1 and TRBJ2-3; D not resolved. Germline V CDR1 and CDR2: SGHRS, YFSETQ. The CDR3 spans 12 residues. The V end was cut by 2 bases, the J end by 4 bases, with 5 bases between. The CDR3 loop is CASSLQSDTQYF. The CDR3 nucleotides read TGCGCCAGCAGCTTACAATCAGATACGCAGTATTTT.

The chain combines TRBV5-6 with TRBJ2-7; 8 bases map to TRBD1. V was clipped by 0 bases and J by 1 base; unmatched bases: 9. The germline gives CDR1 SGHDT, CDR2 YYEEEE. CDR3 length: 17 amino acids. The CDR3 region is CASSLDPGTGTSYEQYF. In DNA, the CDR3 is TGTGCCAGCAGCTTGGACCCCGGGACAGGAACTTCCTACGAGCAGTACTTC.

A few counts support this clonotype. J is TRBJ2-7 and V is TRBV2, with TRBD2 matching over 11 bases. Trimming cost V 4 bases and J 5 bases; bases outside gene matches: 4. Germline V gene data show CDR1 as SNHLY and CDR2 as FYNNEI. CDR3 length: 14 residues. CDR3 bases: TGTGCCAGCAGTGTGACTAGCGGGGACGACGAGCAGTACTTC. As protein: CASSVTSGDDEQYF.

The CDR3 is CASSLVGTGSSSGANVLTF. The CDR3 DNA is TGTGCCAGCAGCTTAGTCGGGACAGGTTCTAGCTCTGGGGCCAACGTCCTGACTTTC. The chain uses TRBV7-2 and TRBJ2-6; 8 positions agree with TRBD1. Germline V gene lookup returns CDR1 SGHTA and CDR2 FQGNSA. CDR3 length equals 19 residues. V lost 1 base and J lost 0; bases outside the gene matches: 8.

Remarks on this clonotype: The CDR3 does not end in the conserved phenylalanine or tryptophan, so this is likely a read error. The chain employs TRBV9 and TRBJ1-2; 8 bases line up with TRBD1. Looked up from germline, CDR1 is SGDLS and CDR2 is YYNGEE. The CDR3 length is 17 residues. V shed 3 bases and J 8 bases; nucleotides not matched to a gene: 18. In DNA form, the CDR3 reads TGTGCCAGCAGCGGCCAGACAGGGGCCGTAGGGAATTTCGGCTACACCATC. Translated, it gives CASSGQTGAVGNFGYTI.

CDR3 sequence: CSASWDRGLYEQYF. As DNA, the CDR3 is TGCAGTGCCTCCTGGGACAGGGGGCTTTACGAGCAGTACTTC. The chain recombines TRBV20-1 with TRBJ2-7; 12 nucleotides agree with TRBD1. Per the germline V gene, CDR1 is DFQATT and CDR2 is SNEGSKA (reference sequence). V lost 6 bases, J lost 4 bases, and 7 bases stayed unmatched. This CDR3 is 14 amino acids long.

This chain uses TRBV10-1 with TRBJ2-7; D is unclear. CDR3 length equals 11 residues. V lost 3 bases and J 8 bases, leaving 8 bases between the germline ends. From germline, CDR1 is WNHNN and CDR2 SYGVQD (reference sequence). CDR3 residues: CASSDESQQYF. The CDR3 nucleotides are TGCGCCAGCAGTGATGAGAGCCAGCAGTACTTC.

This clonotype was counted only a few times. Likely a read error: the CDR3 ends without its conserved phenylalanine or tryptophan. Because the CDR3's place on the DNA is in doubt, the DNA is left out and the CDR3 is given as listed by TCRdb. V gene TRBV7-3 combines with J gene TRBJ2-5; the table's D call, TRBD1, has no DNA check behind it. Germline CDR1 reads SGHTA; CDR2 reads FQGTGA. The CDR3 region is 10 residues in length, termini included. This CDR3 reads CASSPRDTNT.

This rearrangement joins TRBV7-6 to TRBJ1-1; TRBD1 agrees at 12 bases. Losses at the gene ends were 1 base for V and 5 bases for J; bases not matched to a gene: 8. The CDR3 is 17 amino acids. From germline, CDR1 is SGHVS and CDR2 FNYEAQ. The CDR3 loop reads CASSLGGQGALRTEAFF. CDR3 in DNA: TGTGCCAGCAGCTTAGGGGGACAGGGGGCGCTTAGGACTGAAGCTTTCTTT.

This rearrangement joins TRBV13 to TRBJ1-1; no firm D call. This CDR3 contains 15 residues. The germline gives CDR1 PRHDT, CDR2 FYEKMQ (reference sequence). V lost 6 bases to trimming and J lost 0 bases, with 14 bases between them. CDR3 nucleotide sequence: TGTGCCAGCAGTGAAGCGCTTCGGGTGAACACTGAAGCTTTCTTT. Amino acid sequence: CASSEALRVNTEAFF.

The chain carries TRBV20-1 and TRBJ1-1, with D perhaps matching TRBD1 (5 bases). Trimming cost V 6 bases and J 1 base, with 15 bases left between them. Looked up from germline, CDR1 is DFQATT and CDR2 is SNEGSKA (reference sequence). The CDR3 contains 14 residues. The CDR3 protein is CSALDRGRNTEAFF. Written as DNA, the CDR3 is TGCAGTGCCCTTGATAGGGGTAGGAACACTGAAGCTTTCTTT.